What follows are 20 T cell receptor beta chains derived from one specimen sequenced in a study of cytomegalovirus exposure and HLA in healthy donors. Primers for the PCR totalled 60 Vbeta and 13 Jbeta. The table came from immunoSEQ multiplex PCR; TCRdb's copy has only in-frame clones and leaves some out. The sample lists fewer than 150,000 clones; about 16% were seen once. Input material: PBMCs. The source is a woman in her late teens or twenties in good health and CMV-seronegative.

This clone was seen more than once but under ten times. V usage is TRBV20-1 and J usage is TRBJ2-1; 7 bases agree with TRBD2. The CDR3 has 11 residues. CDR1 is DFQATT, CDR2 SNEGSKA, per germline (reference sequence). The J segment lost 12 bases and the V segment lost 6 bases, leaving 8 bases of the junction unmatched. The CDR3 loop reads CSAESGVGQFF. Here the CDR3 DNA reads TGCAGTGCAGAGAGCGGGGTCGGGCAGTTCTTC.

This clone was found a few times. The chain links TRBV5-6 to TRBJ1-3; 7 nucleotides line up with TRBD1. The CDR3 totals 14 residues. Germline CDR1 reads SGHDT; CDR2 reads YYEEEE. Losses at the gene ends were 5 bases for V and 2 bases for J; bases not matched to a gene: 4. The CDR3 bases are TGTGCCAGCAGTCCGACAGGGCCTGGAAACACCATATATTTT. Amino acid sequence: CASSPTGPGNTIYF.

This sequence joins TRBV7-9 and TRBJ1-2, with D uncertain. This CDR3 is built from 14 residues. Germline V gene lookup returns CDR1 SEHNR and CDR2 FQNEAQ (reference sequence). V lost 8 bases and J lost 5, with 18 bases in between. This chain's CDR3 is CASAPGGRGYGYTF. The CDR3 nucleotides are TGTGCCAGCGCCCCAGGAGGAAGAGGGTATGGCTACACCTTC.

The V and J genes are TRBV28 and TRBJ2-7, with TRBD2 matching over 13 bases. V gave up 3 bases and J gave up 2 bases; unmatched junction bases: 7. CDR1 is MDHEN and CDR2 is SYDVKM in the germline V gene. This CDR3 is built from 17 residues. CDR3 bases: TGTGCCAGCAGTTTGGAGGGACTAGCGGGGACTACCTACGAGCAGTACTTC. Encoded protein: CASSLEGLAGTTYEQYF.

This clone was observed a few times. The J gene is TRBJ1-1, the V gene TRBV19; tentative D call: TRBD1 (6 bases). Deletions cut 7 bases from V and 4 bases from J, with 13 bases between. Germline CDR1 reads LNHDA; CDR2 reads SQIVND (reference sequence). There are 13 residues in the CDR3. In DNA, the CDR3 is TGTGCCAGTATCAGGGGATCGGGCACTGAAGCTTTCTTT. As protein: CASIRGSGTEAFF.

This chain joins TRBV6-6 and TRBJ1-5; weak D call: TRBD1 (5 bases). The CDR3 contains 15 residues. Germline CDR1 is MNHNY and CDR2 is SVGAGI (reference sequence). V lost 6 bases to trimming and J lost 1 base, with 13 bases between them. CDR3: CASSPRGASNQPQHF. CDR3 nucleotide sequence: TGTGCCAGCAGCCCGCGGGGCGCGAGCAATCAGCCCCAGCATTTT.

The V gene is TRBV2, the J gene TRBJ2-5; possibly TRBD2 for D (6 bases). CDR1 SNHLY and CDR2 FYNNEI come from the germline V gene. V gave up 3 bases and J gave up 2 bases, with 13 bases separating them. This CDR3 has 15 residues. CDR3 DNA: TGTGCCAGCAGTGAGGGGGGTTGGCGGCAAGAGACCCAGTACTTC. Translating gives CASSEGGWRQETQYF.

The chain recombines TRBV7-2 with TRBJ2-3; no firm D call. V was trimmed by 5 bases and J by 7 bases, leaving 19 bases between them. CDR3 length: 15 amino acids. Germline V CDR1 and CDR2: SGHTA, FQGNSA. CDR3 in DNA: TGTGCCAGCAGCCTCGACTTTGCCCTGGATTATACGCAGTATTTT. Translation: CASSLDFALDYTQYF. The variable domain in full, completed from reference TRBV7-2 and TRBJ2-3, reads GAGVSQSPSNKVTEKGKDVELRCDPISGHTALYWYRQSLGQGLEFLIYFQGNSAPDKSGLPSDRFSAERTGGSVSTLTIQRTQQEDSAVYLCASSLDFALDYTQYFGPGTRLTVL.

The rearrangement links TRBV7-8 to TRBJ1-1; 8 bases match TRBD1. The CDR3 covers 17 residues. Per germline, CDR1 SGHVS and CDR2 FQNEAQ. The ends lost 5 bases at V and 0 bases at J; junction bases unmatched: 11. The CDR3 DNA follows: TGTGCCAGCAGCCGGCTGGGACAGGCCGATGTGAACACTGAAGCTTTCTTT. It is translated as CASSRLGQADVNTEAFF.

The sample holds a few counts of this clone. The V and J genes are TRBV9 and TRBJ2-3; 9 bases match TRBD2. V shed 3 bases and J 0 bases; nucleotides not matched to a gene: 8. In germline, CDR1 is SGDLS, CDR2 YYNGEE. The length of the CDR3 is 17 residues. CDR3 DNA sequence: TGTGCCAGCAGCGGCGGGGGGGGATACCCTAGCACAGATACGCAGTATTTT. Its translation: CASSGGGGYPSTDTQYF.

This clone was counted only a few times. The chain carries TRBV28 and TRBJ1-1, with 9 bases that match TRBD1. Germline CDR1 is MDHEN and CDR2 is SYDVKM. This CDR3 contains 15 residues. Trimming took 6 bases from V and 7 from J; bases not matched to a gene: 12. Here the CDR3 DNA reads TGTGCCAGCAGCAATCCCGGGACAGGGAAGCTTGAAGCTTTCTTT. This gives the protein CASSNPGTGKLEAFF.

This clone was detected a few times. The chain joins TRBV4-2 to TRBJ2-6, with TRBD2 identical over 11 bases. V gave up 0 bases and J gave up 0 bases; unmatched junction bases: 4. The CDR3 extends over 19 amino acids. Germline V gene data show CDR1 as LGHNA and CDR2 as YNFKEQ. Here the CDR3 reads CASSQESSGRYSGANVLTF. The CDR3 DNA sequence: TGTGCCAGCAGCCAAGAGTCTAGCGGGAGGTACTCTGGGGCCAACGTCCTGACTTTC.

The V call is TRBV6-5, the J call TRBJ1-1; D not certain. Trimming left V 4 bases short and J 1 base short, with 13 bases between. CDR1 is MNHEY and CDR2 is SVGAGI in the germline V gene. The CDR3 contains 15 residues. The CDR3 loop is CASSSIPPRNTEAFF. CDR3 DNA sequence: TGTGCCAGCAGTTCCATCCCGCCCAGGAACACTGAAGCTTTCTTT.

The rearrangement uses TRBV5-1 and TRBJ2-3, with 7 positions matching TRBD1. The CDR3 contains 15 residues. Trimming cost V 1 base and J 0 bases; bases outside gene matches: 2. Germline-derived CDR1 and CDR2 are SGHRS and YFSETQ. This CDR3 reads CASSLSTGSTDTQYF. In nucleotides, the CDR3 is TGCGCCAGCAGCTTGTCGACAGGGAGCACAGATACGCAGTATTTT.

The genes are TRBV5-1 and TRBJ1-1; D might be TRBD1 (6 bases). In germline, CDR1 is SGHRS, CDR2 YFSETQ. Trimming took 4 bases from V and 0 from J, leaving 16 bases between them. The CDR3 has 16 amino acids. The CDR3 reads CASSPGQGYMNTEAFF. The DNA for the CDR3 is TGCGCCAGCAGCCCGGGCCAGGGGTATATGAACACTGAAGCTTTCTTT.

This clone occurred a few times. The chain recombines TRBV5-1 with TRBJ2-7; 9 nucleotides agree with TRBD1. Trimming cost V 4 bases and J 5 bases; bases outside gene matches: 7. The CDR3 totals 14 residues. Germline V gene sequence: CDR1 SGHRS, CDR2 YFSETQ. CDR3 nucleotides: TGCGCCAGCAGCCGAACGGACAGGGGTGACGAGCAGTACTTC. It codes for CASSRTDRGDEQYF.

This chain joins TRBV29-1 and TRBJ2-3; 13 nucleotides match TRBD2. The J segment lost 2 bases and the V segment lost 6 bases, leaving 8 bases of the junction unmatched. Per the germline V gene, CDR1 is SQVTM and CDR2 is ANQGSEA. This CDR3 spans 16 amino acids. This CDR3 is CSVSSGLAGDTDTQYF. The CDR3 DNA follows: TGCAGCGTCTCCTCCGGACTAGCGGGGGACACAGATACGCAGTATTTT.

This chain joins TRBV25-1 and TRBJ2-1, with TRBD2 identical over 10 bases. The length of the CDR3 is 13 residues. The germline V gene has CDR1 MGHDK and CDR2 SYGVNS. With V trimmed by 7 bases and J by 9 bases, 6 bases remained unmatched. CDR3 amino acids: CASTLAGVTEQFF. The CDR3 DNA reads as TGTGCCAGCACCCTAGCGGGAGTGACTGAGCAGTTCTTC.

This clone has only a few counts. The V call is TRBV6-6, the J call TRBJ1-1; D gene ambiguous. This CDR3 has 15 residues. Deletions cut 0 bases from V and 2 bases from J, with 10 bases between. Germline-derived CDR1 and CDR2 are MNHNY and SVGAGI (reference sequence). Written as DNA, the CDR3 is TGTGCCAGCAGTTACTCCTGGGAGGGAAACACTGAAGCTTTCTTT. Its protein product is CASSYSWEGNTEAFF.

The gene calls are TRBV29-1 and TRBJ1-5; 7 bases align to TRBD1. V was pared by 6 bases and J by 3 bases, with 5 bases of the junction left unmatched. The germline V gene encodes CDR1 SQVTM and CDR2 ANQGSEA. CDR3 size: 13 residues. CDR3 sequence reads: CSVLTGVNQPQHF. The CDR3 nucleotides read TGCAGCGTACTCACAGGGGTCAATCAGCCCCAGCATTTT.